This T cell receptor (beta chain) was captured by sequencing in a study of control samples from healthy donors and cancer patients. Clones were read by immunoSEQ multiplex PCR, and TCRdb kept only the in-frame ones, dropping some. The data show about 94,000 clones, 90% seen once. CDR3 size: 13 residues. CDR1 and CDR2 (germline): MNHEY, SVGAGI. V was pared by 8 bases and J by 4 bases, with 14 bases between. This clone was seen a handful of times. This chain connects TRBV6-5 to TRBJ1-1; D ambiguous. This sequence was found in a woman aged 18-29 years in good health. The specimen was blood. The CDR3: CASSRTRGTEAFF. As DNA, the CDR3 is TGTGCCAGCTCGCGGACGCGGGGCACTGAAGCTTTCTTT.